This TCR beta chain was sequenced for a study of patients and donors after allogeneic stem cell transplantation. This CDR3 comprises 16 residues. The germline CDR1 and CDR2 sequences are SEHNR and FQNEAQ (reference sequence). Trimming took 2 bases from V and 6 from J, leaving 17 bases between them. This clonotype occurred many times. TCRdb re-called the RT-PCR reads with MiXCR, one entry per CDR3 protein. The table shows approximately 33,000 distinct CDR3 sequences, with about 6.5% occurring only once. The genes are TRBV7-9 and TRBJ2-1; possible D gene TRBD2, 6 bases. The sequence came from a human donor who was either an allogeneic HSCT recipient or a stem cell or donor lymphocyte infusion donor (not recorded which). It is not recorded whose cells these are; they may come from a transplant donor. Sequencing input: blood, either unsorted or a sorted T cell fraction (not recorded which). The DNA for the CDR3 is TGTGCCAGCAGCTTACTTTTCTGGGGGAGGTCCAATGAGCAGTTCTTC. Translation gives CASSLLFWGRSNEQFF.